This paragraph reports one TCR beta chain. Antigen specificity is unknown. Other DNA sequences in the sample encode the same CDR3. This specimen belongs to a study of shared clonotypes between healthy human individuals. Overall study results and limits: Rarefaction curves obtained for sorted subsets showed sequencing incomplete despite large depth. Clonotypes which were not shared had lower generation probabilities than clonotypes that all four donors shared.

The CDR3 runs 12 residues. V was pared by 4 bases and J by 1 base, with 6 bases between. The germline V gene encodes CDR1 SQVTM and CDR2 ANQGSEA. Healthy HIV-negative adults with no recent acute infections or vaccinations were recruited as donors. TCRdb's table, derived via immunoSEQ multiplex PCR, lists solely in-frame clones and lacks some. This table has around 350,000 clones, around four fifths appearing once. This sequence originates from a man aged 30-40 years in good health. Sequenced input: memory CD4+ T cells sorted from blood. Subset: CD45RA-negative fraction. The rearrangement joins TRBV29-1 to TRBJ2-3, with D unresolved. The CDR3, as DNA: TGCAGCGTTGTCGGAGGCACAGATACGCAGTATTTT. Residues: CSVVGGTDTQYF.